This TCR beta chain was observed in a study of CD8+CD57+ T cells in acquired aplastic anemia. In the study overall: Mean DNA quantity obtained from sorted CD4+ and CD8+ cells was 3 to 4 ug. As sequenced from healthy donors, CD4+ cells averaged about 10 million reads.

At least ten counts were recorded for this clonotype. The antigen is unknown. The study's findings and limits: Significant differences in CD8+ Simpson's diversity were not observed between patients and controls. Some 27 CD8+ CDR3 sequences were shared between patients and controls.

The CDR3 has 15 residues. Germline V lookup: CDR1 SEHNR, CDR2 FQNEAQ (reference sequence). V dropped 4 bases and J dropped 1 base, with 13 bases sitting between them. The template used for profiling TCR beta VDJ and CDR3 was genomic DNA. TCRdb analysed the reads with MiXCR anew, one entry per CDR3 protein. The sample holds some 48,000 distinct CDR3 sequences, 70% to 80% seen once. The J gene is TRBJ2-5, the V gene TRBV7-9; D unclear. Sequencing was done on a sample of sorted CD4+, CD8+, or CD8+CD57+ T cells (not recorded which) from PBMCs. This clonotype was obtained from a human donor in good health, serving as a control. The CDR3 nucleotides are TGTGCCAGCAGCTCCTACAGACGGAGCCAAGAGACCCAGTACTTC. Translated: CASSSYRRSQETQYF.